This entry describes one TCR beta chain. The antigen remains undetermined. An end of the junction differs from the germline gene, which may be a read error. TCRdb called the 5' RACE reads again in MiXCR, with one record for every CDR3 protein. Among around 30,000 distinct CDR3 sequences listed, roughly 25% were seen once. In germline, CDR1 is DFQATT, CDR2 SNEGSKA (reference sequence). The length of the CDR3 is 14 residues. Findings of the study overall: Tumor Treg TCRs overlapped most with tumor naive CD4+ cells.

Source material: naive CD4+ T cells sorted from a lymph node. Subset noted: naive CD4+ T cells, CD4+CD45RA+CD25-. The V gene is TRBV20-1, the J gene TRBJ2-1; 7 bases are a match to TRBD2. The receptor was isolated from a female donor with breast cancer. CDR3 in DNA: TGCGGTGCGACCGGGACTACTGAGGACAATGAGCAGTTCTTC. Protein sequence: CGATGTTEDNEQFF.